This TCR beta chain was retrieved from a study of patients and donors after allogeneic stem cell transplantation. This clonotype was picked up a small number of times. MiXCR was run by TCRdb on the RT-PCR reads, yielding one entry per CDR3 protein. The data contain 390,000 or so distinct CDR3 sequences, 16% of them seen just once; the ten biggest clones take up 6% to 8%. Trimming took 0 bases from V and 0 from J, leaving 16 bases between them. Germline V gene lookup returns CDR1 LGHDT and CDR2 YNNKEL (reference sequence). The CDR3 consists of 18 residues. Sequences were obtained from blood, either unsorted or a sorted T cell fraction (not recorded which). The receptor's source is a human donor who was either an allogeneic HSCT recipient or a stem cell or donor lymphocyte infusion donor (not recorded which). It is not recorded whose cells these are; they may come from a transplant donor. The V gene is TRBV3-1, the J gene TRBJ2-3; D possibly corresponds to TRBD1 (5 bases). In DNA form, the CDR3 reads TGTGCCAGCAGCCAAGATAGTTTTAGGGGCACTAGCACAGATACGCAGTATTTT. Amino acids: CASSQDSFRGTSTDTQYF.